This TCR beta chain was observed in a study of T cell changes during pregnancy in multiple sclerosis (dated by TCRdb to the late 2010s). About the study as a whole: Changes in the T cell repertoire over the course of pregnancy were examined in this study in women with multiple sclerosis.

Library method: the immunoSEQ multiplex PCR assay. Here the immuneACCESS table is served through TCRdb, limited to in-frame sequences with V and J called. Missing clones are a known gap in these copies; in checked studies unresolved V genes cover under half, and the rest lacks a known reason. Within this sample are around 75,000 clones, with roughly 90% of them counted one time only. The ten largest make up approximately 0.88% of the sample. From the cysteine through the phenylalanine, the CDR3 covers 14 amino acids. This entry keeps only the CDR3 DNA: 42 bases, framed from base 1. The junction carries 8 bases between V and J, which are trimmed by 0 bases and 4 bases respectively. CDR1 SGHRS and CDR2 YFSETQ are derived from the germline V gene. A remark on this clone: Its cognate antigen has yet to be identified. No clone much larger than this one lies a single base away; base qualities are absent.

The sequence links TRBV5-1 to TRBJ1-5; the D gene is unclear. The specimen comprised peripheral blood, sampled in the first trimester of pregnancy. This sequence was found in a female donor in good health, enrolled as a control in a pregnancy study. Here is the DNA: TGCGCCAGCAGCTTGGGAGGTGGGAATCAGCCCCAGCATTTT. It specifies CASSLGGGNQPQHF.